This entry is about one T cell receptor (beta chain). This sample is drawn from a study of T cells after yellow fever vaccination. TCRdb itself ran the 5' RACE reads through MiXCR, one entry per CDR3 protein. The table shows about 320,000 distinct CDR3 sequences, with roughly 4.3% occurring only once. The TCR sequence derives from a man aged 18-30 years who received the YFV17D yellow fever vaccine. Sequenced material: PBMCs, taken 15 days after the yellow fever booster vaccination.

CDR3 sequence (DNA): TGTGCCAGTTCGAGCATAGGGGGCACTGAAGCTTTCTTT. Protein sequence: CASSSIGGTEAFF. This chain joins TRBV18 and TRBJ1-1; possibly TRBD1 for D (6 bases). The V gene's germline CDR1 is KGHSH and CDR2 LQKENI. The germline V and J ends were trimmed by 9 bases and 4 bases, with 15 bases remaining between them. There are 13 residues in the CDR3.